The 17 T cell receptor beta chains below all came from one sample that was sequenced in a study of T cell responses to AZD1222 COVID-19 vaccine. The repertoire was sequenced with immunoSEQ multiplex PCR; TCRdb's copy has only in-frame clones and lacks some. In the table there are about 160,000 clones, 85% to 95% of which are singletons. The source material was peripheral blood, sampled on day 0 of AZD1222 vaccination. The source of these receptors is an adult in good health.

The V and J genes are TRBV5-1 and TRBJ1-1; D is uncertain. V was cut by 5 bases and J by 1 base, with 6 bases left in between. This CDR3 region has 12 residues. CDR1 is SGHRS, CDR2 YFSETQ, per germline. CDR3 sequence: CASRRTNTEAFF. In DNA, the CDR3 is TGCGCCAGCAGGCGCACGAACACTGAAGCTTTCTTT.

This clone appeared once. The V call is TRBV5-1, the J call TRBJ2-5, with D tentatively TRBD1 or TRBD2 (5 bases each). Germline-derived CDR1 and CDR2 are SGHRS and YFSETQ. V lost 3 bases and J lost 7, with 25 bases in between. The CDR3 contains 17 residues. CDR3 region: CASSSPSGSVGVATQYF. CDR3 nucleotides: TGCGCCAGCAGCTCTCCATCGGGCAGCGTGGGGGTGGCGACCCAGTACTTC.

The chain joins TRBV5-6 to TRBJ2-3; the D is unclear. Germline lookup yields CDR1 SGHDT and CDR2 YYEEEE. V lost 0 bases and J lost 8, with 13 bases in between. The CDR3 totals 14 residues. The CDR3 DNA reads as TGTGCCAGCAGCTTGGGGCTACCGAAGGCTACGCAGTATTTT. This codes for CASSLGLPKATQYF.

This clone was observed once. This chain links TRBV28 with TRBJ1-5; D call uncertain. The germline CDR1 and CDR2 sequences are MDHEN and SYDVKM. The CDR3 contains 15 residues. V was trimmed by 8 bases and J by 2 bases, leaving 16 bases between them. The CDR3 DNA sequence: TGTGCCAGCTCCGACGGAGGATTAGGCAATCAGCCCCAGCATTTT. This gives the protein CASSDGGLGNQPQHF.

The chain employs TRBV24-1 and TRBJ2-3, with TRBD2 identical over 7 bases. The CDR3 covers 14 residues. Germline V gene sequence: CDR1 KGHDR, CDR2 SFDVKD. Unmatched junction bases numbered 7, after V lost 7 bases and J lost 4 bases. CDR3 nucleotides: TGTGCCACCAGCTCGGGGAGGGGATCAGATACGCAGTATTTT. Protein: CATSSGRGSDTQYF.

This clone was detected only once. The chain uses TRBV13 and TRBJ2-1; 8 bases line up with TRBD2. V trimming: 8 bases; J trimming: 4 bases; junction bases outside the gene matches: 7. This CDR3 contains 14 residues. Germline lookup yields CDR1 PRHDT and CDR2 FYEKMQ (reference sequence). CDR3: CASRRSGGYNEQFF. The CDR3 DNA follows: TGTGCCAGCCGAAGAAGCGGGGGTTACAATGAGCAGTTCTTC. The variable domain in full, with the rest retrieved from reference TRBV13 and TRBJ2-1, is AAGVIQSPRHLIKEKRETATLKCYPIPRHDTVYWYQQGPGQDPQFLISFYEKMQSDKGSIPDRFSAQQFSDYHSELNMSSLELGDSALYFCASRRSGGYNEQFFGPGTRLTVL.

This chain connects TRBV7-8 to TRBJ2-2; tentative D call: TRBD1 (6 bases). Germline V lookup: CDR1 SGHVS, CDR2 FQNEAQ. This CDR3 has 17 amino acids. V was clipped by 2 bases and J by 0 bases, with 13 bases between them. CDR3 nucleotides: TGTGCCAGCAGCTTACGTCGATGGGGGCCGAACACCGGGGAGCTGTTTTTT. Its translation is CASSLRRWGPNTGELFF.

This clone was observed a handful of times. The V gene is TRBV7-8, the J gene TRBJ2-1, with D perhaps being TRBD1 or TRBD2 (6 bases each). The germline V gene has CDR1 SGHVS and CDR2 FQNEAQ. Trimming removed 1 base from V and 14 bases from J, with 27 bases in between. The CDR3 is 17 amino acids. This CDR3 reads CASSLGLGRGGNFLKFF. DNA for the CDR3: TGTGCCAGCAGCTTAGGGTTGGGCAGGGGAGGTAATTTTCTGAAGTTCTTC.

The gene calls are TRBV6-5 and TRBJ2-5, with D possibly TRBD2 on 6 matching bases. CDR3 length: 15 residues. Germline V gene lookup returns CDR1 MNHEY and CDR2 SVGAGI. The ends were cut back, 0 bases at V and 5 bases at J, with 13 bases in the middle. The CDR3 spells CASSYSGGLRETQYF. The CDR3 DNA follows: TGTGCCAGCAGTTACTCGGGGGGTCTGCGGGAGACCCAGTACTTC.

The chain has TRBV11-3 and TRBJ2-2; TRBD2 is a possible D gene (5 bases). This CDR3 is 14 amino acids long. Trimming left V 3 bases short and J 7 bases short, with 12 bases between. Germline lookup yields CDR1 SGHNT and CDR2 YENEEA. The CDR3 loop is CASSLTTTSGELFF. CDR3 DNA sequence: TGTGCCAGCAGCTTGACTACAACTAGCGGGGAGCTGTTTTTT. Drawing the rest from reference TRBV11-3 and TRBJ2-2, the complete variable domain is EAGVVQSPRYKIIEKKQPVAFWCNPISGHNTLYWYLQNLGQGPELLIRYENEEAVDDSQLPKDRFSAERLKGVDSTLKIQPAELGDSAVYLCASSLTTTSGELFFGEGSRLTVL.

The J gene is TRBJ1-1, the V gene TRBV30, with D possibly being TRBD1 (6 bases). The CDR3 is made up of 16 amino acids. V lost 0 bases and J lost 0, with 14 bases in between. Germline-derived CDR1 and CDR2 are GTSNPN and SVGIG (reference sequence). CDR3 protein: CAWSVARGAMNTEAFF. CDR3 DNA sequence: TGTGCCTGGAGTGTAGCCCGGGGGGCGATGAACACTGAAGCTTTCTTT.

This chain connects TRBV6-5 to TRBJ1-2; D is unresolved. With 7 bases removed from V and 5 bases from J, the gap between germline ends came to 17 bases. Germline CDR1 is MNHEY and CDR2 is SVGAGI. The CDR3 consists of 14 residues. CDR3 region: CASMAWAAGYGYTF. The CDR3 DNA is TGTGCCAGCATGGCGTGGGCAGCTGGGTATGGCTACACCTTC.

The rearrangement links TRBV18 to TRBJ2-7; possible D gene TRBD2, 7 bases. Per the germline V gene, CDR1 is KGHSH and CDR2 is LQKENI. The CDR3 totals 13 residues. V shed 8 bases and J shed 0 bases, with 11 bases lying between them. CDR3 coding DNA: TGTGCCAGCAGGGGGGGGAGCTCCTACGAGCAGTACTTC. The encoded protein is CASRGGSSYEQYF. Complete variable domain (other parts from reference TRBV18 and TRBJ2-7): NAGVMQNPRHLVRRRGQEARLRCSPMKGHSHVYWYRQLPEEGLKFMVYLQKENIIDESGMPKERFSAEFPKEGPSILRIQQVVRGDSAAYFCASRGGSSYEQYFGPGTRLTVT.

The V and J genes are TRBV10-3 and TRBJ1-1, with no clear D. Trimming took off 4 bases at V and 3 bases at J, with 3 bases between the two ends. The CDR3 is 11 amino acids. CDR1 is ENHRY, CDR2 SYGVKD, per germline. CDR3 nucleotide sequence: TGTGCCATCAGTGGCGACACTGAAGCTTTCTTT. Encoded protein: CAISGDTEAFF.

This clone was detected only once. The chain recombines TRBV9 with TRBJ2-1; 8 nucleotides align to TRBD2. Germline CDR1 SGDLS, CDR2 YYNGEE. V was pared by 3 bases and J by 8 bases, with 7 bases of the junction left unmatched. The CDR3 loop spans 14 amino acids. CDR3 in DNA: TGTGCCAGCAGCGCTCCCGGGACTAGACATGAGCAGTTCTTC. Translated: CASSAPGTRHEQFF. Full variable domain (outside the CDR3, taken from reference TRBV9 and TRBJ2-1): DSGVTQTPKHLITATGQRVTLRCSPRSGDLSVYWYQQSLDQGLQFLIQYYNGEERAKGNILERFSAQQFPDLHSELNLSSLELGDSALYFCASSAPGTRHEQFFGPGTRLTVL.

The chain is built from TRBV5-1 and TRBJ2-7; tentative D call: TRBD2 (6 bases). The CDR3 is 14 residues long. The V and J ends lost 6 bases and 7 bases respectively, with 20 bases between them. CDR1 is SGHRS and CDR2 is YFSETQ in the germline V gene. CDR3 region: CASNPTSRGMEQYF. In nucleotides, the CDR3 is TGCGCCAGCAACCCCACCTCCCGGGGGATGGAGCAGTACTTC.

A remark on this clone: Compared with germline, one end of the junction differs, possibly owing to a read error. The rearrangement uses TRBV12-3 or TRBV12-4 and TRBJ1-5; no definite D call. The CDR3 has 12 amino acids. CDR3 region: CASSLGLQPQHF. Here the CDR3 DNA reads TGTGCCAGCAGCTTAGGCCTCCAGCCCCAGCATTTT.